The 21 T cell receptor beta chains reported below all come from one sample, sequenced in a study of shared clonotypes between healthy human individuals. The protocol was immunoSEQ multiplex PCR, while the TCRdb copy is restricted to in-frame clones and leaves out a portion. The profile covers 2 million or so clones, with approximately 94% appearing a single time and 1% to 1.3% taken by the ten largest. Naive CD8 cells lacked CD45RO and underwent positive selection for CCR7, leaving out terminally differentiated effector memory CD45RA+ cells. The sequenced sample consisted of naive CD8+ T cells sorted from blood. These receptors were obtained from a man aged 18 to 35 in good health.

This chain joins TRBV19 and TRBJ1-2; 9 positions agree with TRBD1. This CDR3 spans 15 amino acids. Germline V gene sequence: CDR1 LNHDA, CDR2 SQIVND (reference sequence). The J segment lost 6 bases and the V segment lost 3 bases, leaving 8 bases of the junction unmatched. CDR3: CASSIGDRESDGYTF. Here the CDR3 DNA reads TGTGCCAGTAGTATTGGGGACAGGGAAAGTGATGGCTACACCTTC.

The CDR3 loop is CASSLSLAGTDTQYF. CDR3 in DNA: TGTGCCAGCAGCTTAAGTCTAGCGGGAACAGATACGCAGTATTTT. The chain carries TRBV13 and TRBJ2-3; 9 bases align to TRBD2. V dropped 2 bases and J dropped 3; count of bases not matched to a gene: 3. The germline CDR1 and CDR2 sequences are PRHDT and FYEKMQ (reference sequence). CDR3 length equals 15 residues.

The V call is TRBV11-2, the J call TRBJ1-1, with no clear D. Germline V gives CDR1 SGHAT, CDR2 FQNNGV. This CDR3 spans 15 amino acids. V was clipped by 3 bases and J by 0 bases, with 11 bases between them. The CDR3 DNA sequence: TGTGCCAGCAGCTTCGAGGCTCAGCTGAACACTGAAGCTTTCTTT. As protein: CASSFEAQLNTEAFF. Full variable domain (remainder filled in from reference TRBV11-2 and TRBJ1-1): EAGVAQSPRYKIIEKRQSVAFWCNPISGHATLYWYQQILGQGPKLLIQFQNNGVVDDSQLPKDRFSAERLKGVDSTLKIQPAKLEDSAVYLCASSFEAQLNTEAFFGQGTRLTVV.

This clone was counted only a few times. The chain employs TRBV7-9 and TRBJ1-2; D gene ambiguous. Trimming took off 1 base at V and 10 bases at J, with 10 bases between the two ends. The CDR3 totals 12 residues. Germline V gives CDR1 SEHNR, CDR2 FQNEAQ (reference sequence). The CDR3 loop reads CASSLGTGYYTF. The CDR3 DNA is TGTGCCAGCAGCTTAGGTACCGGGTACTACACCTTC.

The genes are TRBV5-1 and TRBJ1-2; TRBD1 aligns across 7 bases. Trimming at V came to 0 bases and at J to 8 bases, leaving 7 bases not matched to a gene. The germline V gene encodes CDR1 SGHRS and CDR2 YFSETQ. The CDR3 consists of 14 residues. Here the CDR3 DNA reads TGCGCCAGCAGCTTGGTCGGACAGGATTTAGGCTACACCTTC. Its translation: CASSLVGQDLGYTF.

With respect to this clone: The same CDR3 arises from other DNA sequences in this sample as well. This chain uses TRBV7-9 with TRBJ1-5; D is unclear. Looked up from germline, CDR1 is SEHNR and CDR2 is FQNEAQ (reference sequence). V was clipped by 1 base and J by 2 bases, with 6 bases between them. This CDR3 is 14 amino acids long. CDR3 in DNA: TGTGCCAGCAGCTTAGGGACGGGCAATCAGCCCCAGCATTTT. It yields the protein CASSLGTGNQPQHF.

The J gene is TRBJ2-3, the V gene TRBV28, with 14 bases identical to TRBD2. Unmatched junction bases numbered 12, after V lost 6 bases and J lost 1 base. This CDR3 is built from 19 residues. Germline-derived CDR1 and CDR2 are MDHEN and SYDVKM. CDR3 sequence: CASSREGTSGSDGTDTQYF. The CDR3 DNA sequence: TGTGCCAGCAGCCGAGAGGGGACTAGCGGGAGCGACGGCACAGATACGCAGTATTTT.

The chain combines TRBV13 with TRBJ2-1; 7 nucleotides line up with TRBD1. CDR3 size: 12 residues. With 5 bases clipped from V and 8 bases from J, the junction kept 3 bases outside the gene matches. The germline gives CDR1 PRHDT, CDR2 FYEKMQ (reference sequence). The chain's CDR3 is CASSRDSDEQFF. Written as DNA, the CDR3 is TGTGCCAGCAGCCGGGACAGTGATGAGCAGTTCTTC.

The gene calls are TRBV25-1 and TRBJ2-7, with 10 positions matching TRBD1. This CDR3 spans 13 amino acids. Germline V gene lookup returns CDR1 MGHDK and CDR2 SYGVNS. The V gene end was trimmed by 8 bases and the J gene end by 5 bases; junction bases not matched to a gene: 6. In nucleotides, the CDR3 is TGTGCCAGCTCATGGACAGGGGGGAACGAGCAGTACTTC. Protein sequence: CASSWTGGNEQYF.

Regarding this clone: Distinct nucleotide sequences in the sample also encode this CDR3. The rearrangement uses TRBV9 and TRBJ2-5, with D hard to call. V was clipped by 0 bases and J by 5 bases, with 5 bases between them. This CDR3 spans 12 amino acids. Germline CDR1 reads SGDLS; CDR2 reads YYNGEE. CDR3 sequence: CASSVGDETQYF. CDR3 in DNA: TGTGCCAGCAGCGTAGGGGATGAGACCCAGTACTTC.

The V gene is TRBV27, the J gene TRBJ2-3; tentatively, D is TRBD1 or TRBD2 (5 bases each). CDR3 length: 12 amino acids. CDR1 MNHEY and CDR2 SMNVEV come from the germline V gene (reference sequence). Trimming stripped 6 bases from V and 4 bases from J, with 8 bases between. The CDR3 region is CASRGDPDTQYF. In DNA form, the CDR3 reads TGTGCCAGCAGGGGGGACCCAGATACGCAGTATTTT.

The chain has TRBV7-6 and TRBJ2-7; D perhaps matches TRBD2 (6 bases). In germline, CDR1 is SGHVS, CDR2 FNYEAQ. V dropped 4 bases and J dropped 6 bases, with 22 bases sitting between them. CDR3 length equals 16 residues. DNA of the CDR3: TGTGCCAGCAGCTCTACCCCGCTAGGAGGGGCCGGCGAGCAGTACTTC. Protein sequence: CASSSTPLGGAGEQYF.

About this clone: The same CDR3 arises from other DNA sequences in this sample as well. The rearrangement uses TRBV6-5 and TRBJ2-7; no firm D call. CDR3 length equals 13 residues. V was cut by 2 bases and J by 3 bases, with 8 bases left in between. Germline loops: CDR1 MNHEY, CDR2 SVGAGI. CDR3 DNA: TGTGCCAGCAGTTACAGCGCCAACTACGAGCAGTACTTC. Translation: CASSYSANYEQYF.

The CDR3 protein is CASSPTRTPAYEQYF. DNA of the CDR3: TGTGCCAGCAGCCCTACTAGAACCCCGGCCTACGAGCAGTACTTC. The chain combines TRBV14 with TRBJ2-7; D possibly corresponds to TRBD2 (5 bases). The germline V gene encodes CDR1 SGHDN and CDR2 FVKESK. V was pared by 4 bases and J by 2 bases, with 15 bases between. There are 15 residues in the CDR3.

In regard to this clone: Other DNA sequences in the same sample also yield this CDR3. This chain uses TRBV11-2 with TRBJ2-7; D ambiguous. Germline CDR1 SGHAT, CDR2 FQNNGV. The V gene lost 4 bases and the J gene lost 0 bases, with 1 base spanning the gap. CDR3 length: 11 amino acids. CDR3 bases: TGTGCCAGCAGCTCCTCCTACGAGCAGTACTTC. This codes for CASSSSYEQYF.

This clone has a handful of counts. This sequence joins TRBV21-1 and TRBJ1-1. TRBV21-1 has pseudogene status. The CDR3 is made up of 13 amino acids. CDR3: CASRVLSRTEAFF. The CDR3 DNA sequence: TGTGCCAGCAGGGTACTGTCACGCACTGAAGCTTTCTTT.

The chain joins TRBV7-6 to TRBJ2-7; D tentatively reads TRBD1 or TRBD2 (5 bases each). In germline, CDR1 is SGHVS, CDR2 FNYEAQ. Trimming stripped 1 base from V and 0 bases from J, with 10 bases between. This CDR3 spans 15 amino acids. CDR3 protein: CASSLGDESSYEQYF. In DNA, the CDR3 is TGTGCCAGCAGCTTAGGGGACGAAAGCTCCTACGAGCAGTACTTC.

The chain combines TRBV9 with TRBJ2-1, with 8 bases that match TRBD2. In germline, CDR1 is SGDLS, CDR2 YYNGEE. V shed 7 bases and J 2 bases; nucleotides not matched to a gene: 5. The CDR3 length is 14 residues. In DNA form, the CDR3 reads TGTGCCAGCTCCCAGCGGGGGACCTACAATGAGCAGTTCTTC. This sequence encodes CASSQRGTYNEQFF.

V and J are TRBV7-9 and TRBJ2-2; tentative D call: TRBD2 (6 bases). V lost 5 bases, J lost 9 bases, and 16 bases lay in between. Germline CDR1 reads SEHNR; CDR2 reads FQNEAQ (reference sequence). The CDR3 has 14 residues. CDR3 coding DNA: TGTGCCAGCAGCGAAGACGGGACTCCGCGGGAGCTGTTTTTT. This sequence encodes CASSEDGTPRELFF.

The V call is TRBV28, the J call TRBJ1-1, with TRBD1 as a possible D gene (6 bases). CDR1 and CDR2 from the germline V gene are MDHEN and SYDVKM. The CDR3 is 14 amino acids. The ends were cut back, 1 base at V and 6 bases at J, with 12 bases in the middle. CDR3 amino acids: CASSLFQGYAEAFF. The CDR3 DNA follows: TGTGCCAGCAGTTTATTTCAGGGGTATGCTGAAGCTTTCTTT.

Comments on this clone: The same CDR3 can be traced to other DNA sequences in this sample. The chain has TRBV7-9 and TRBJ1-2, with D hard to call. Germline V gene sequence: CDR1 SEHNR, CDR2 FQNEAQ (reference sequence). V gave up 0 bases and J gave up 1 base, with 3 bases separating them. The CDR3 is 13 residues long. CDR3 nucleotides: TGTGCCAGCAGCTTAGCAGATAACTATGGCTACACCTTC. It codes for CASSLADNYGYTF.